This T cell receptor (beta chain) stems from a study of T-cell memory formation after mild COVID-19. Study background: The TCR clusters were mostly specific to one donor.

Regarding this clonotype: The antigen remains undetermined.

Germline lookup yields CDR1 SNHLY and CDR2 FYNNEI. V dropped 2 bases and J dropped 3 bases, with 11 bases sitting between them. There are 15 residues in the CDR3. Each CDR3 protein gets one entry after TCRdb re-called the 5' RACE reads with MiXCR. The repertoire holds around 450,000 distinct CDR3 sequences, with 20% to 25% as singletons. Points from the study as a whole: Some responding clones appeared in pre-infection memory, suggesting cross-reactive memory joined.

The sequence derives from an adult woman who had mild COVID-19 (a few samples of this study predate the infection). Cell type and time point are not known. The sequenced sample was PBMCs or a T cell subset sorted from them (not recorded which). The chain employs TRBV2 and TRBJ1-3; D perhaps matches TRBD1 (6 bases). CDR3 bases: TGTGCCAGCAGTGAATATGCAGGGGTTGGAAACACCATATATTTT. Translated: CASSEYAGVGNTIYF. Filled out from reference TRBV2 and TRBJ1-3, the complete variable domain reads EPEVTQTPSHQVTQMGQEVILRCVPISNHLYFYWYRQILGQKVEFLVSFYNNEISEKSEIFDDQFSVERPDGSNFTLKIRSTKLEDSAMYFCASSEYAGVGNTIYFGEGSWLTVV.